Below, 11 T cell receptor beta chains from the same sample are listed, as sequenced in a study of CD8 T cell repertoires and HIV-1 epitope variants. No antigen has been assigned to these receptors. The assay was immunoSEQ multiplex PCR, and TCRdb's table has in-frame clones only and misses some. The profile covers about 5,100 clones, with approximately 62% appearing a single time and approximately 45% taken by the ten largest. The source material was cultured CD8+ T cells derived from PBMCs. All receptors derive from a male donor with HIV.

The gene calls are TRBV6-1 and TRBJ2-5, with unresolved D. The V and J ends lost 5 bases and 0 bases respectively, with 7 bases between them. The CDR3 totals 13 residues. Looked up from germline, CDR1 is MNHNS and CDR2 is SASEGT. In nucleotides, the CDR3 is TGTGCCAGCAGTTGGCAGTACCAAGAGACCCAGTACTTC. This encodes CASSWQYQETQYF.

V and J are TRBV12-5 and TRBJ1-1, with 7 bases that match TRBD1. Per germline, CDR1 LGHNT and CDR2 FRNRAP. Trimming cost V 6 bases and J 5 bases; bases outside gene matches: 3. The CDR3 has 12 residues. CDR3 sequence: CASGLTGTEAFF. CDR3 nucleotide sequence: TGTGCTAGTGGGTTGACAGGGACTGAAGCTTTCTTT.

The chain joins TRBV5-3 to TRBJ1-6; tentatively, D is TRBD1 (5 bases). TRBV5-3 is assigned to the ORF class and has an uncertain function. The CDR3 runs to 14 residues. V lost 8 bases and J 7 bases, leaving 16 bases between the germline ends. The CDR3 DNA follows: TGTGCCAGCAGTTTCAGGGAGGGGAATTCACCCCTCCACTTT. It encodes CASSFREGNSPLHF.

The chain carries TRBV7-8 and TRBJ2-1; unclear D gene. The CDR3 is made up of 14 amino acids. V lost 3 bases and J lost 1, with 7 bases in between. Germline V gene sequence: CDR1 SGHVS, CDR2 FQNEAQ. The CDR3 DNA is TGTGCCAGCAGCTTCCTGGGTTCCTACAATGAGCAGTTCTTC. It specifies CASSFLGSYNEQFF.

The rearrangement uses TRBV7-9 and TRBJ2-1, with D maybe TRBD2 (5 bases). Trimming took 5 bases from V and 8 from J, leaving 13 bases between them. Germline values: CDR1 SEHNR, CDR2 FQNEAQ (reference sequence). The CDR3 extends over 13 amino acids. In DNA form, the CDR3 reads TGTGCCAGCAGCCCTGGATCAGCGGATGAGCAGTTCTTC. It specifies CASSPGSADEQFF.

This clone has a single count. This rearrangement joins TRBV6-5 to TRBJ2-7; TRBD1 might be the D (5 bases). The CDR3 length is 15 residues. Trimming cost V 0 bases and J 3 bases, with 12 bases left between them. Per germline, CDR1 MNHEY and CDR2 SVGAGI. This chain's CDR3 is CASSYSPGLDYEQYF. DNA for the CDR3: TGTGCCAGCAGTTACTCGCCAGGGTTAGACTACGAGCAGTACTTC.

The chain is built from TRBV6-5 and TRBJ2-7; D may be TRBD2 (5 bases). V was shortened by 1 base and J by 2 bases, with 6 bases between the two germline ends. Germline values: CDR1 MNHEY, CDR2 SVGAGI. This CDR3 spans 13 amino acids. This chain's CDR3 is CASSYFGAYEQYF. As DNA, the CDR3 is TGTGCCAGCAGTTACTTCGGGGCCTACGAGCAGTACTTC.

This clone showed up just a few times. The V call is TRBV7-3, the J call TRBJ1-1, with TRBD1 identical over 8 bases. The CDR3 is 16 amino acids. Trimming cost V 8 bases and J 2 bases; bases outside gene matches: 13. From germline, CDR1 is SGHTA and CDR2 FQGTGA. As DNA, the CDR3 is TGTGCCAGCCGGGTGACAGGGGTGACGTCCAACACTGAAGCTTTCTTT. It specifies CASRVTGVTSNTEAFF.

The chain recombines TRBV7-9 with TRBJ1-1; a possible D gene is TRBD1 (5 bases). This CDR3 is built from 15 residues. Germline V gives CDR1 SEHNR, CDR2 FQNEAQ (reference sequence). The V end lost 3 bases, the J end lost 3 bases, and 14 bases lay between the germline ends. The CDR3 nucleotides are TGTGCCAGCAGCTTGGGGCAGGGAGTGGACACTGAAGCTTTCTTT. As protein: CASSLGQGVDTEAFF.

The rearrangement uses TRBV5-1 and TRBJ2-7, with TRBD1 identical over 10 bases. This CDR3 contains 14 residues. Germline-derived CDR1 and CDR2 are SGHRS and YFSETQ. V lost 2 bases to trimming and J lost 5 bases; unmatched junction nucleotides: 4. In nucleotides, the CDR3 is TGCGCCAGCAGCTTATCGACAGGGGGCGACGAGCAGTACTTC. Its protein is CASSLSTGGDEQYF.

The table lists this clone with a few counts. CDR3 in DNA: TGTGCCAGCAGCTTAGATGGGACTAGCGGGGGTAGTGAGCAGTTCTTC. Translated, it gives CASSLDGTSGGSEQFF. V usage is TRBV7-2 and J usage is TRBJ2-1; TRBD2 matches at 14 bases. The V and J ends lost 1 base and 9 bases, in that order; junction bases with no gene match: 5. CDR1 is SGHTA, CDR2 FQGNSA, per germline. This CDR3 is built from 16 residues.